This entry lists 14 T cell receptor beta chains sequenced from one sample in a study of identical twins. Each CDR3 protein gets one entry after TCRdb re-called the 5' RACE reads with MiXCR. The sample carries approximately 550,000 distinct CDR3 sequences, 20% to 25% recorded once. This sample also belongs to another study, concerning yellow fever vaccine responses in identical twins.

Source material: CD4+ T cells sorted from blood. These receptors were obtained from a woman aged 18-29 years in good health.

The chain uses TRBV19 and TRBJ2-1; D is undetermined. The CDR3 has 13 residues. Germline CDR1 and CDR2: LNHDA and SQIVND (reference sequence). The V end lost 0 bases, the J end lost 1 base, and 1 base lay between the germline ends. CDR3 sequence reads: CASSIESYNEQFF. The CDR3 DNA reads as TGTGCCAGTAGTATAGAGTCCTACAATGAGCAGTTCTTC.

This clonotype showed up just a few times. The chain is built from TRBV6-1 and TRBJ2-6, with D perhaps matching TRBD1 or TRBD2 (5 bases each). CDR3 length: 15 amino acids. Germline V gene data show CDR1 as MNHNS and CDR2 as SASEGT. Trimming cost V 10 bases and J 0 bases, with 13 bases left between them. DNA of the CDR3: TGTGCCATCACGGGACGGCGCTCTGGGGCCAACGTCCTGACTTTC. It translates to CAITGRRSGANVLTF.

V is TRBV7-9 and J is TRBJ2-7, with 8 bases identical to TRBD1. V lost 3 bases and J lost 4; bases outside the gene matches: 2. The CDR3 is made up of 13 amino acids. CDR1 is SEHNR and CDR2 is FQNEAQ in the germline V gene (reference sequence). In DNA, the CDR3 is TGTGCCAGCAGCTTTACAGGGGGATACGAGCAGTACTTC. Translated, it gives CASSFTGGYEQYF.

This chain uses TRBV27 with TRBJ1-2; 10 bases align to TRBD1. The trim removed 0 bases at V and 7 bases at J, leaving 5 bases unmatched. The CDR3 contains 15 residues. Germline V gives CDR1 MNHEY, CDR2 SMNVEV (reference sequence). CDR3 bases: TGTGCCAGCAGTTTATCCGGGGACAGGGGTCTTGGCTACACCTTC. Amino acid sequence: CASSLSGDRGLGYTF.

This clonotype has more than one count but fewer than ten. The gene calls are TRBV7-9 and TRBJ2-7, with 7 nucleotides matching TRBD2. This CDR3 is built from 15 residues. Germline V gene sequence: CDR1 SEHNR, CDR2 FQNEAQ (reference sequence). V shed 2 bases, J shed 0 bases, and the junction held 4 bases outside the gene matches. Written as DNA, the CDR3 is TGTGCCAGCAGCTTACGTGGGGACTACTCCTACGAGCAGTACTTC. This encodes CASSLRGDYSYEQYF. The full variable domain, completed using reference TRBV7-9 and TRBJ2-7, is DTGVSQNPRHKITKRGQNVTFRCDPISEHNRLYWYRQTLGQGPEFLTYFQNEAQLEKSRLLSDRFSAERPKGSFSTLEIQRTEQGDSAMYLCASSLRGDYSYEQYFGPGTRLTVT.

The rearrangement joins TRBV9 to TRBJ2-1; D possibly corresponds to TRBD2 (6 bases). Trimming removed 0 bases at V and 4 bases at J, with 11 bases between. The CDR3 sequence is 15 residues long. Germline lookup yields CDR1 SGDLS and CDR2 YYNGEE. The DNA of the CDR3 is TGTGCCAGCAGCGTAGACCTAGCGTGGTACAATGAGCAGTTCTTC. Protein sequence: CASSVDLAWYNEQFF.

The J gene is TRBJ2-3, the V gene TRBV27, with TRBD1 matching 8 bases. Unmatched junction bases numbered 10, after V lost 1 base and J lost 4 bases. Germline V gives CDR1 MNHEY, CDR2 SMNVEV (reference sequence). CDR3 size: 17 residues. Here the CDR3 reads CASSLYRGVDLADTQYF. Written as DNA, the CDR3 is TGTGCCAGCAGTTTATACAGGGGGGTCGACTTGGCAGATACGCAGTATTTT.

The sample holds a few counts of this clonotype. The V gene is TRBV24-1, the J gene TRBJ2-2; 9 nucleotides line up with TRBD1. The CDR3 contains 20 residues. In germline, CDR1 is KGHDR, CDR2 SFDVKD. The trim removed 1 base at V and 4 bases at J, leaving 15 bases unmatched. CDR3 loop: CATSDLGSADRGAITGELFF. In DNA form, the CDR3 reads TGTGCCACCAGTGATTTAGGGAGCGCAGACAGGGGGGCCATCACCGGGGAGCTGTTTTTT.

This clonotype has only a few counts. The chain couples TRBV9 to TRBJ2-7; 7 bases are a match to TRBD1. The V segment lost 4 bases and the J segment 3 bases; nucleotides outside the gene matches: 7. This CDR3 is 14 amino acids long. CDR1 SGDLS and CDR2 YYNGEE come from the germline V gene. The CDR3 coding sequence is TGTGCCAGCAGCATTCGAGGACAGGACTACGAGCAGTACTTC. Protein sequence: CASSIRGQDYEQYF.

The chain combines TRBV10-3 with TRBJ1-5; D is ambiguous. Trimming cost V 2 bases and J 3 bases, with 11 bases left between them. Germline values: CDR1 ENHRY, CDR2 SYGVKD. This CDR3 contains 15 residues. The CDR3 reads CAISEVAGYNQPQHF. The CDR3 nucleotides are TGTGCCATCAGTGAGGTTGCAGGATACAATCAGCCCCAGCATTTT.

This sequence joins TRBV5-1 and TRBJ2-1; D is perhaps TRBD2 (6 bases). Trimming took off 4 bases at V and 6 bases at J, with 17 bases between the two ends. The CDR3 is made up of 15 amino acids. In germline, CDR1 is SGHRS, CDR2 YFSETQ. Here the CDR3 DNA reads TGCGCCAGCAGCAGTCAGGGACTCAGTCGCAATGAGCAGTTCTTC. Protein sequence: CASSSQGLSRNEQFF.

This clonotype was found a few times. This chain connects TRBV7-2 to TRBJ2-5, with D perhaps matching TRBD1 or TRBD2 (5 bases each). This CDR3 is built from 15 residues. V was trimmed by 1 base and J by 3 bases, leaving 12 bases between them. Germline V gene sequence: CDR1 SGHTA, CDR2 FQGNSA. The CDR3 region is CASSLVGTPKETQYF. The CDR3 nucleotides are TGTGCCAGCAGCTTAGTGGGGACGCCTAAAGAGACCCAGTACTTC.

The J gene is TRBJ2-2, the V gene TRBV5-1; 9 bases match TRBD2. CDR1 is SGHRS, CDR2 YFSETQ, per germline. Trimming took 4 bases from V and 8 from J; bases not matched to a gene: 15. CDR3 length: 17 residues. As DNA, the CDR3 is TGCGCCAGCAGCCCTCTTGGTGGCGGGGGGGCCGCTGGGGAGCTGTTTTTT. Protein product: CASSPLGGGGAAGELFF.

This clonotype was detected only a few times. The chain combines TRBV3-1 with TRBJ2-7; D tentatively reads TRBD1 or TRBD2 (5 bases each). CDR3 size: 16 residues. V was trimmed by 4 bases and J by 1 base, leaving 17 bases between them. Germline lookup yields CDR1 LGHDT and CDR2 YNNKEL (reference sequence). CDR3 bases: TGTGCCAGCAGCCGTCTATTGACCGGGGCTTCCTACGAGCAGTACTTC. Translating it yields CASSRLLTGASYEQYF.